This T cell receptor (beta chain) was identified during a study of T cells after yellow fever vaccination. Study-wide context: Preparation used SMART-Seq v4 Ultra Low Input for the low-cell-number fractions.

A single record per CDR3 protein comes from TCRdb applying MiXCR to the 5' RACE reads. Found here are a few hundred thousand distinct CDR3 sequences, about 9.9% of them singletons; the top ten hold roughly a sixth. In germline, CDR1 is SGHTA, CDR2 FQGTGA. The CDR3 is 14 residues long. The V end was cut by 2 bases, the J end by 2 bases, with 4 bases between. Sample: PBMCs, taken on the day of the first yellow fever vaccination. The chain uses TRBV7-3 and TRBJ1-6; no reliable D call. This clonotype originated in a man between 18 and 35 years old who received the YFV17D yellow fever vaccine. CDR3 nucleotides: TGTGCCAGCAGCTTAGTCCCCTATAATTCACCCCTCCACTTT. Protein product: CASSLVPYNSPLHF.